The 20 T cell receptor beta chains listed next were all sequenced from one sample in a study of cytomegalovirus exposure and HLA in healthy donors. Assay used: immunoSEQ multiplex PCR; TCRdb lists only in-frame clones, some missing. The table includes 220,000 or so clones, over 80% detected once. The specimen was PBMCs. Receptor source: a woman aged 25-40 years in good health and CMV-seropositive.

The rearrangement uses TRBV9 and TRBJ1-5, with 7 bases lining up with TRBD1. The V gene's germline CDR1 is SGDLS and CDR2 YYNGEE. The CDR3 sequence is 16 residues long. V shed 3 bases and J 7 bases; nucleotides not matched to a gene: 13. CDR3 residues: CASSALDRVGGQPQHF. CDR3 coding DNA: TGTGCCAGCAGCGCCCTAGACAGGGTTGGTGGGCAGCCCCAGCATTTT.

The genes are TRBV6-5 and TRBJ1-1; D unresolved. The CDR3 consists of 13 residues. Germline V gives CDR1 MNHEY, CDR2 SVGAGI. Trimming took off 6 bases at V and 3 bases at J, with 11 bases between the two ends. This chain's CDR3 is CASRLTIYTEAFF. The CDR3 coding sequence is TGTGCCAGCAGACTGACAATATACACTGAAGCTTTCTTT.

Concerning this clone: One end of the junction is discordant with germline, which a read error may explain. The chain carries TRBV20-1 and TRBJ1-1, with D possibly matching TRBD1 (5 bases). This CDR3 region has 11 residues. Germline V gives CDR1 DFQATT, CDR2 SNEGSKA (reference sequence). CDR3 amino acids: CSALLTDTNFF. The CDR3 region has the DNA TGCAGTGCCCTCCTGACAGACACAAACTTTTTT.

The chain combines TRBV5-6 with TRBJ2-7, with 11 nucleotides matching TRBD2. The CDR3 has 16 amino acids. The junction had 8 bases not matched to a gene; V was cut back by 3 bases and J by 3 bases. Germline loops: CDR1 SGHDT, CDR2 YYEEEE. The CDR3 region has the DNA TGTGCCAGCAGCTCATTACTAGCGGGAGCTATCTACGAGCAGTACTTC. This translates into CASSSLLAGAIYEQYF.

V is TRBV2 and J is TRBJ1-2; 8 nucleotides match TRBD1. After removal of 5 bases from V and 8 bases from J, the junction contained 7 bases not matched to a gene. Germline CDR1 and CDR2: SNHLY and FYNNEI. This CDR3 is built from 13 residues. CDR3 protein: CASSMDRAPGYTF. CDR3 nucleotides: TGTGCCAGCAGTATGGACAGGGCGCCCGGCTACACCTTC.

This rearrangement joins TRBV15 to TRBJ2-7, with TRBD1 as a possible D gene (5 bases). CDR3 length equals 16 residues. V shed 0 bases and J shed 3 bases, with 15 bases lying between them. Germline V gene lookup returns CDR1 LNHNV and CDR2 YYDKDF (reference sequence). CDR3 protein: CATSRDGAGRNYEQYF. Written as DNA, the CDR3 is TGTGCCACCAGCAGAGATGGGGCAGGGCGAAACTACGAGCAGTACTTC.

This clone has only a few counts. Other DNA sequences in this specimen translate into the identical CDR3. The gene calls are TRBV6-1 and TRBJ2-7; D is perhaps TRBD1 (6 bases). The CDR3 contains 13 residues. Germline V gene sequence: CDR1 MNHNS, CDR2 SASEGT. Trimming stripped 8 bases from V and 2 bases from J, with 13 bases between. CDR3 in amino acids: CASSDGQTYEQYF. Here the CDR3 DNA reads TGTGCCAGCTCCGATGGACAGACCTACGAGCAGTACTTC.

The V call is TRBV27, the J call TRBJ2-7, with 9 bases lining up with TRBD1. The length of the CDR3 is 14 residues. The V gene's germline CDR1 is MNHEY and CDR2 SMNVEV (reference sequence). The V and J ends lost 4 bases and 5 bases, in that order; junction bases with no gene match: 6. The CDR3 region is CASSSWTGAHEQYF. The CDR3 region has the DNA TGTGCCAGCAGTTCCTGGACAGGGGCACACGAGCAGTACTTC.

This clone has just one count. The V call is TRBV6-5, the J call TRBJ1-5; no firm D call. The V gene lost 9 bases and the J gene lost 4 bases, with 13 bases spanning the gap. This CDR3 spans 13 amino acids. Per germline, CDR1 MNHEY and CDR2 SVGAGI. CDR3 region: CASALHENQPQHF. In DNA form, the CDR3 reads TGTGCCAGTGCCTTACATGAAAATCAGCCCCAGCATTTT.

This clone was observed a single time. The V and J genes are TRBV4-3 and TRBJ1-1; D gene uncertain. CDR1 is LGHNA and CDR2 is YSLEER in the germline V gene. The V end lost 4 bases, the J end lost 0 bases, and 12 bases lay between the germline ends. The CDR3 spans 15 residues. DNA of the CDR3: TGCGCCAGCAGCCCAGCAGGCACCCTGAACACTGAAGCTTTCTTT. Protein: CASSPAGTLNTEAFF.

This clone was counted between two and nine times. The chain uses TRBV7-9 and TRBJ1-2, with TRBD1 identical over 11 bases. Germline V CDR1 and CDR2: SEHNR, FQNEAQ (reference sequence). CDR3 length: 14 amino acids. V was clipped by 5 bases and J by 8 bases; unmatched bases: 7. CDR3 nucleotide sequence: TGTGCCAGCAGCATCGGACAGGGGGCATTAGGCTACACCTTC. Protein sequence: CASSIGQGALGYTF.

In this sample, this clone turned up once. J is TRBJ2-7 and V is TRBV18, with TRBD1 matching over 8 bases. Trimming removed 6 bases from V and 2 bases from J; junction bases left unmatched: 6. The CDR3 runs to 14 residues. CDR1 and CDR2 from the germline V gene are KGHSH and LQKENI. The CDR3 loop reads CASSVAQGAYEQYF. CDR3 bases: TGTGCCAGCTCCGTGGCACAGGGGGCCTACGAGCAGTACTTC.

This chain links TRBV6-5 with TRBJ1-2; no definite D call. Per germline, CDR1 MNHEY and CDR2 SVGAGI. This CDR3 is built from 13 residues. The V and J ends lost 6 bases and 0 bases respectively, with 8 bases between them. In nucleotides, the CDR3 is TGTGCCAGCAGGAGGGAAGCTAACTATGGCTACACCTTC. Translated: CASRREANYGYTF.

V gene TRBV7-2 combines with J gene TRBJ1-4, with D possibly TRBD1 on 5 matching bases. This CDR3 region has 13 residues. Germline V gives CDR1 SGHTA, CDR2 FQGNSA. V was pared by 8 bases and J by 3 bases, with 10 bases between. CDR3 region: CASGHRANEKLFF. CDR3 sequence (DNA): TGTGCCAGCGGACACCGGGCTAATGAAAAACTGTTTTTT.

Notes on this clone: The identical CDR3 is also encoded by other nucleotide sequences in the sample. The rearrangement uses TRBV7-3 and TRBJ2-7, with D possibly being TRBD1 or TRBD2 (5 bases each). The ends were cut back, 2 bases at V and 2 bases at J, with 10 bases in the middle. The CDR3 consists of 14 residues. CDR1 is SGHTA and CDR2 is FQGTGA in the germline V gene. The CDR3 bases are TGTGCCAGCAGCTTAGGGGGTTTACCCTACGAGCAGTACTTC. It yields the protein CASSLGGLPYEQYF.

A single count supports this clone. The V call is TRBV2, the J call TRBJ2-7; TRBD2 matches 7 bases. The length of the CDR3 is 15 residues. J lost 4 bases, V lost 2 bases, and 8 bases had no gene match. The germline V gene has CDR1 SNHLY and CDR2 FYNNEI. The CDR3 nucleotides read TGTGCCAGCAGTGAATGGGGGGGGAGGGAATACGAGCAGTACTTC. Translation: CASSEWGGREYEQYF. The whole variable domain, remainder taken from reference TRBV2 and TRBJ2-7, is EPEVTQTPSHQVTQMGQEVILRCVPISNHLYFYWYRQILGQKVEFLVSFYNNEISEKSEIFDDQFSVERPDGSNFTLKIRSTKLEDSAMYFCASSEWGGREYEQYFGPGTRLTVT.

The CDR3 DNA is TGTGCCTGGAGTGTCCCGAGGGGGACTAGGTCCTACGAGCAGTACTTC. This encodes CAWSVPRGTRSYEQYF. V and J are TRBV30 and TRBJ2-7; the match to TRBD2 covers 8 bases. Trimming at V came to 0 bases and at J to 1 base, leaving 8 bases not matched to a gene. The CDR3 has 16 amino acids. Germline V gene lookup returns CDR1 GTSNPN and CDR2 SVGIG (reference sequence).

The CDR3 nucleotides are TGTGCCAGCAGCGTAGGGACAGGGGGGAGCAATGAGCAGTTCTTC. Its protein is CASSVGTGGSNEQFF. The J gene is TRBJ2-1, the V gene TRBV9; 10 bases are shared with TRBD1. The CDR3 consists of 15 residues. With V trimmed by 0 bases and J by 6 bases, 3 bases remained unmatched. The germline gives CDR1 SGDLS, CDR2 YYNGEE.

The rearrangement links TRBV30 to TRBJ2-1, with a tentative D call TRBD1 (7 bases). The CDR3 is made up of 13 amino acids. Germline CDR1 and CDR2: GTSNPN and SVGIG (reference sequence). Trimming pared 5 bases from V and 7 bases from J, leaving 15 bases between. CDR3 DNA: TGTGCCTGGGACAGGGCAGGGGGGAATGAGCAGTTCTTC. Protein sequence: CAWDRAGGNEQFF.

The genes are TRBV28 and TRBJ1-5; 10 bases are a match to TRBD1. The CDR3 is made up of 18 amino acids. Germline V gene lookup returns CDR1 MDHEN and CDR2 SYDVKM. V gave up 5 bases and J gave up 0 bases; unmatched junction bases: 10. The CDR3 sequence is CASSPRDRGYSSNQPQHF. The CDR3 DNA reads TGTGCCAGCAGTCCCAGGGACAGGGGTTATAGTAGCAATCAGCCCCAGCATTTT.